This T cell receptor (beta chain) was captured by sequencing in a study of blood T cell repertoires in COVID-19. Overall study: Spain, Italy and the United States supplied samples that represented acute and convalescent COVID-19. T cells, B-cell-depleted T cells, or PBMCs supplied cDNA or gDNA.

Original processing methods: From reference gene primer amplification, estimates of nucleated cell counts were derived. Assay: immunoSEQ multiplex PCR; the TCRdb copy retains only in-frame clones and omits some. V and J calls and clone size come straight from that table; D and trimming were deduced from the DNA. Among 200,000 or so clones, around nine tenths were seen once, and the ten largest hold less than 7.5%. Per the germline V gene, CDR1 is SEHNR and CDR2 is FQNEAQ (reference sequence). The CDR3 loop spans 13 amino acids. The germline V and J ends were trimmed by 3 bases and 4 bases, with 7 bases remaining between them.

The receptor was isolated from a woman between 40 and 50 years old who had recovered from COVID-19. The specimen sequenced was peripheral blood. The V call is TRBV7-9, the J call TRBJ1-5; tentatively, D is TRBD1 (5 bases). The CDR3 DNA sequence: TGTGCCAGCAGCTTCACAGGAAATCAGCCCCAGCATTTT. It encodes CASSFTGNQPQHF.